This T cell receptor (beta chain) was recorded in a study of shared T cell receptors in the human thymus. Deletions cut 3 bases from V and 4 bases from J, with 18 bases between. The germline CDR1 and CDR2 sequences are SQVTM and ANQGSEA. There are 15 residues in the CDR3. Produced via immunoSEQ multiplex PCR; TCRdb's table is partial and in-frame only. The sample lists fewer than 700,000 clones, approximately 90% seen once, with around 0.0099% in the top ten. The data also belong to a second study, concerning human thymus T cells. Turning to that study: Resected material from corrective heart surgery provided the thymus tissue analysed.

The origin of this receptor is a boy under two years old with a congenital heart defect. Sequencing was carried out using thymocytes. The rearrangement uses TRBV29-1 and TRBJ1-1; D is possibly TRBD1 (6 bases). The DNA of the CDR3 is TGCAGCGTTGATGAGAGCAAAGGGGGATGCACTGAAGCTTTCTTT. Translation: CSVDESKGGCTEAFF.